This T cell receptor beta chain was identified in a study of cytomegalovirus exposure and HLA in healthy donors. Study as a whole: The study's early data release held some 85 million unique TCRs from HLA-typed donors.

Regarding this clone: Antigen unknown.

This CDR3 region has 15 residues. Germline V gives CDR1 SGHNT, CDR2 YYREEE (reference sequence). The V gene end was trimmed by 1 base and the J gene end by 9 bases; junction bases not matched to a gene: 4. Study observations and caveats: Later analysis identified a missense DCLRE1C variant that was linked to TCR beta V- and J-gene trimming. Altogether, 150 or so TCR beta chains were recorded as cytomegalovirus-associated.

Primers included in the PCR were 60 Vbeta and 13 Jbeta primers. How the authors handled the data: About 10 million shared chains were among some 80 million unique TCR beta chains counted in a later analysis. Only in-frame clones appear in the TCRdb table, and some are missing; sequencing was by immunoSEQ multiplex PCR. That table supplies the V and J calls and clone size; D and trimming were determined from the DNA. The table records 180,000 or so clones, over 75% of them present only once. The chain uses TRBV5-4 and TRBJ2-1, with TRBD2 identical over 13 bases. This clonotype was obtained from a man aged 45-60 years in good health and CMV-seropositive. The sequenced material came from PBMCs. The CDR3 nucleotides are TGTGCCAGCAGCTTGAGACTAGCGGGGGGTGGTGAGCAGTTCTTC. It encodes CASSLRLAGGGEQFF.